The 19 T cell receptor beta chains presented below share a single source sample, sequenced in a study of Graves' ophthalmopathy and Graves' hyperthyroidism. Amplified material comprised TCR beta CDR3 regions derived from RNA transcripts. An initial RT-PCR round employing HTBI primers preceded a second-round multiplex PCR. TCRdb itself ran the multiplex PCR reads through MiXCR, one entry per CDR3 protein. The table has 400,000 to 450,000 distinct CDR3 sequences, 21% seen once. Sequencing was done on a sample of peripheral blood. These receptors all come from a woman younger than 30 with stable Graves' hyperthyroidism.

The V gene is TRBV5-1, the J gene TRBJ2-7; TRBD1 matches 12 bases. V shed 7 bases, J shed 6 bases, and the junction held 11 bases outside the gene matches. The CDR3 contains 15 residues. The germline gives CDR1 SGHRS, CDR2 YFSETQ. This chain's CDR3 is CASRLGGTGGREQYF. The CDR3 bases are TGCGCCAGCCGCCTAGGCGGGACAGGGGGCCGCGAGCAGTACTTC.

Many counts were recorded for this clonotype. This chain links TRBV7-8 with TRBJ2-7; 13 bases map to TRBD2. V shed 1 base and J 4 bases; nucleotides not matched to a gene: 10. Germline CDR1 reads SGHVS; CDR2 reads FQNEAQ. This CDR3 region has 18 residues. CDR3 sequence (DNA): TGTGCCAGCAGCTTAGGGACTAGCGGGAGAGGCGGGGGGTACGAGCAGTACTTC. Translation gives CASSLGTSGRGGGYEQYF. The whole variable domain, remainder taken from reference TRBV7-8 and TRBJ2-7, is GAGVSQSPRYKVAKRGQDVALRCDPISGHVSLFWYQQALGQGPEFLTYFQNEAQLDKSGLPSDRFFAERPEGSVSTLKIQRTQQEDSAVYLCASSLGTSGRGGGYEQYFGPGTRLTVT.

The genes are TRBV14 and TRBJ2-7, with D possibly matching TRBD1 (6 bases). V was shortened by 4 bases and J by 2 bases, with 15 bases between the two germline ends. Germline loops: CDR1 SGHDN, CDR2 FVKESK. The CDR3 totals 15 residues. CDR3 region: CASSRRGRGTYEQYF. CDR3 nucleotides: TGTGCCAGCAGCCGACGTGGCAGGGGAACCTACGAGCAGTACTTC. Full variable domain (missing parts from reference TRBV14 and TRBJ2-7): EAGVTQFPSHSVIEKGQTVTLRCDPISGHDNLYWYRRVMGKEIKFLLHFVKESKQDESGMPNNRFLAERTGGTYSTLKVQPAELEDSGVYFCASSRRGRGTYEQYFGPGTRLTVT.

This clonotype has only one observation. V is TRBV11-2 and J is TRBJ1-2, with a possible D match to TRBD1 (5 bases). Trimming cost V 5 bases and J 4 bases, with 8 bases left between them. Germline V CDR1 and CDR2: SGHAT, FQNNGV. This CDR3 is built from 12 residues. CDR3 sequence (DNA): TGTGCCAGCAGCATCGACAGCTATGGCTACACCTTC. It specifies CASSIDSYGYTF.

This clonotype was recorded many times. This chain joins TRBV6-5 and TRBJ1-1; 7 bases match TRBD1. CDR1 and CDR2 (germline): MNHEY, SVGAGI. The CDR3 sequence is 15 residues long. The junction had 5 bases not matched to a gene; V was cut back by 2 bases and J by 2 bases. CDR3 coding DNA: TGTGCCAGCAGTTACAGGGGGCGAGCCAACACTGAAGCTTTCTTT. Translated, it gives CASSYRGRANTEAFF.

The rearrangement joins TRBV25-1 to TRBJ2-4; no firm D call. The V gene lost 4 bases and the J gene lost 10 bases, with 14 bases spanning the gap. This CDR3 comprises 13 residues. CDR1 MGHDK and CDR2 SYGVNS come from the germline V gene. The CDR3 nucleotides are TGTGCCAGCAGTGCAGGAAGCCTGTCTATTCAGTACTTC. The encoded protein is CASSAGSLSIQYF.

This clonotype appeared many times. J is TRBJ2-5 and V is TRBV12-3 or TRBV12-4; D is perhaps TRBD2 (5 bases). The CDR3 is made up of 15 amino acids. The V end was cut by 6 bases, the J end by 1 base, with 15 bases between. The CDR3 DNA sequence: TGTGCCAGCAGCCTCGGCGGGCTGACCCAAGAGACCCAGTACTTC. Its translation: CASSLGGLTQETQYF.

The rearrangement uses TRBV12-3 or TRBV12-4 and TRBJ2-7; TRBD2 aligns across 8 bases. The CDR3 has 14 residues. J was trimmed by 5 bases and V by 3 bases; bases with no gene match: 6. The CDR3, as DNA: TGTGCCAGCAGTTTCGGGACTAGGGAGCACGAGCAGTACTTC. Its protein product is CASSFGTREHEQYF.

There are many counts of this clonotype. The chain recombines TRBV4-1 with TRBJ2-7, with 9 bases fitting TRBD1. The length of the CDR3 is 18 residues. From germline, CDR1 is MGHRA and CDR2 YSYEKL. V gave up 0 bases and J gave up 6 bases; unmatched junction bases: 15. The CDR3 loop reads CASSQDMDPGTGRAEQYF. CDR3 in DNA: TGCGCCAGCAGCCAAGATATGGACCCCGGGACAGGGAGGGCCGAGCAGTACTTC.

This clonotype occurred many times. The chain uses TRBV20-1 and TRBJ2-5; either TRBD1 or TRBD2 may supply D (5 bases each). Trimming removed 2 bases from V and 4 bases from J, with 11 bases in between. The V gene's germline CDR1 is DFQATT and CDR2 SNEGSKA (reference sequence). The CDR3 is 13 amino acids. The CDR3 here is CSARPPGGETQYF. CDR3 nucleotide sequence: TGCAGTGCTAGACCCCCTGGGGGAGAGACCCAGTACTTC.

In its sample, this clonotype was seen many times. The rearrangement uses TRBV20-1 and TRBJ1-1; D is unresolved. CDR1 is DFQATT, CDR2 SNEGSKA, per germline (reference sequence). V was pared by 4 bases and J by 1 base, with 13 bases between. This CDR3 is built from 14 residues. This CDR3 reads CSAKPGRPNTEAFF. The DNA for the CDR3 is TGCAGTGCTAAGCCCGGCAGGCCGAACACTGAAGCTTTCTTT.

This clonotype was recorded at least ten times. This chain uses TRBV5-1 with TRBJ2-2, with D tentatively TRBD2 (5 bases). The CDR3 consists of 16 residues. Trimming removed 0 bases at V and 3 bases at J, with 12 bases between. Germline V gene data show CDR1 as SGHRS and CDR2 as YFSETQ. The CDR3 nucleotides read TGCGCCAGCAGCTTGGCGGGATTCAGTTACACCGGGGAGCTGTTTTTT. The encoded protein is CASSLAGFSYTGELFF.

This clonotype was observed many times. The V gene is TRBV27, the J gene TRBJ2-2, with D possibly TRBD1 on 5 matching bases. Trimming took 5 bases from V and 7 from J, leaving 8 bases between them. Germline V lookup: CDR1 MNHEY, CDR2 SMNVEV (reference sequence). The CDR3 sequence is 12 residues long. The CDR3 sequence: CASSQQVGELFF. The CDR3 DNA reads TGTGCCAGCAGTCAACAGGTCGGGGAGCTGTTTTTT.

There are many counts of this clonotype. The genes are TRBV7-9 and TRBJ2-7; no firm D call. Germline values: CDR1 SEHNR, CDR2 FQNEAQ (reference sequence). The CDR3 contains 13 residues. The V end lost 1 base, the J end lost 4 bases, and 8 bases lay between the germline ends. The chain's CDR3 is CASSLGSIYEQYF. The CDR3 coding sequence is TGTGCCAGCAGCTTAGGGTCTATATACGAGCAGTACTTC.

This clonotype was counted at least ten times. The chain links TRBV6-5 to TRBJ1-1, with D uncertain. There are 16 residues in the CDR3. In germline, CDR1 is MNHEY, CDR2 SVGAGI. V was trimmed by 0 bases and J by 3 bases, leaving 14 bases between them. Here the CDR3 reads CASSYSAFGSDTEAFF. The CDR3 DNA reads TGTGCCAGCAGTTACTCGGCCTTCGGCTCCGACACTGAAGCTTTCTTT.

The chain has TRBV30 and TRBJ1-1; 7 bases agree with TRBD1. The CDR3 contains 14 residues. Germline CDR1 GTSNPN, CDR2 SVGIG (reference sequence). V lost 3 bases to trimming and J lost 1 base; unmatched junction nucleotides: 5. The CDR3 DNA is TGTGCCTGGAGCCCCCGACAGGGGAACACTGAAGCTTTCTTT. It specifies CAWSPRQGNTEAFF.

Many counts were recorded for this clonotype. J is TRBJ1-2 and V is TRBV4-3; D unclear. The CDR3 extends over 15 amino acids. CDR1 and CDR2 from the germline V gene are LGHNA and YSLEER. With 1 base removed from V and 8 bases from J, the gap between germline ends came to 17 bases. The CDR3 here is CASSQGRSVQAGYTF. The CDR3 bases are TGCGCCAGCAGCCAAGGTCGCTCCGTGCAGGCGGGCTACACCTTC.

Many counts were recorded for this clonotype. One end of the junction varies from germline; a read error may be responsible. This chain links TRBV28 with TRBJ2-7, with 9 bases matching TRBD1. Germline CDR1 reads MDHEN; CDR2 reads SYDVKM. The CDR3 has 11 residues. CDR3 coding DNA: TGTGCCAGCAGTGAGAATGGACAGGGGCCATTC. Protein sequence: CASSENGQGPF.

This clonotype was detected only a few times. The CDR3: CASSPGAGIQPQHF. Written as DNA, the CDR3 is TGCGCCAGCAGCCCTGGGGCGGGAATCCAGCCCCAGCATTTT. The chain is built from TRBV4-1 and TRBJ1-5; D might be TRBD1 (5 bases). V was trimmed by 4 bases and J by 7 bases, leaving 14 bases between them. Germline CDR1 MGHRA, CDR2 YSYEKL. The length of the CDR3 is 14 residues.